The 23 T cell receptor beta chains in this list originate from one sample, sequenced in a study of blood T cells in healthy people across ages (dated by TCRdb to the mid-2010s). Library preparation was by 5' RACE. Instrument on record: Illumina HiSeq 2500. A second roughly 6 to 12 cycle PCR used a sample-barcoded 5' primer and a J-beta primer mix. TCRdb handled the public reads itself, with Q25 trimming in fastp and clone calling in MiXCR, and kept productive beta chains. Each CDR3 protein appears once, grouped with its most common genes and DNA. The sample table shows 500,000 to 600,000 distinct CDR3 sequences, and 27% are seen once. The ten top clones hold less than 20% of the sample. The sample taken for sequencing was blood. The source is a woman between 65 and 79 years old in good health.

Concerning this clonotype itself: A junction end diverges from the germline sequence, so it may reflect a read error. The chain is built from TRBV9 and TRBJ2-4, with TRBD2 as a possible D gene (6 bases). CDR3 length equals 13 residues. Germline lookup yields CDR1 SGDLS and CDR2 YYNGEE. CDR3 sequence reads: CASSPGGENIQYF. The CDR3 DNA sequence: TGTGCCAGCAGCCCCGGGGGAGAAAACATCCAGTACTTC.

This clonotype came up a few times. The V and J genes are TRBV7-9 and TRBJ1-1; D may be TRBD1 (5 bases). V shed 6 bases and J shed 1 base, with 12 bases lying between them. The CDR3 is 14 residues long. Germline V CDR1 and CDR2: SEHNR, FQNEAQ (reference sequence). The CDR3 DNA sequence: TGTGCCAGCAGTCAGACAGTACAGAACACTGAAGCTTTCTTT. Its translation is CASSQTVQNTEAFF. The whole variable domain, remainder taken from reference TRBV7-9 and TRBJ1-1, is DTGVSQNPRHKITKRGQNVTFRCDPISEHNRLYWYRQTLGQGPEFLTYFQNEAQLEKSRLLSDRFSAERPKGSFSTLEIQRTEQGDSAMYLCASSQTVQNTEAFFGQGTRLTVV.

In this sample, this clonotype turned up once. The chain employs TRBV2 and TRBJ2-3; 9 positions agree with TRBD2. Trimming removed 1 base from V and 6 bases from J; junction bases left unmatched: 8. The CDR3 consists of 16 residues. Germline V lookup: CDR1 SNHLY, CDR2 FYNNEI. The CDR3 bases are TGTGCCAGCAGTGAAGGACTAGCGGTCGACCGGGATACGCAGTATTTT. Its protein is CASSEGLAVDRDTQYF.

This clonotype was picked up one time. The CDR3 loop is CASSRSVAGRYGYTF. The CDR3 nucleotides are TGTGCCAGCAGCCGGAGTGTGGCAGGGCGCTATGGCTACACCTTC. V is TRBV13 and J is TRBJ1-2, with a possible D match to TRBD1 (5 bases). Germline V gives CDR1 PRHDT, CDR2 FYEKMQ (reference sequence). CDR3 size: 15 residues. The V and J ends lost 5 bases and 4 bases respectively, with 17 bases between them.

The sample holds a few counts of this clonotype. The rearrangement joins TRBV24-1 to TRBJ2-1, with D uncertain. Per the germline V gene, CDR1 is KGHDR and CDR2 is SFDVKD. This CDR3 has 13 residues. V was shortened by 4 bases and J by 5 bases, with 8 bases between the two germline ends. CDR3 bases: TGTGCCACCAGTGACCGACCGCACAATGAGCAGTTCTTC. This translates into CATSDRPHNEQFF.

The CDR3 DNA sequence: TGTGCCAGCAGTGACAGGGGAACCTATAATTCACCCCTCCACTTT. Its translation is CASSDRGTYNSPLHF. This chain joins TRBV25-1 and TRBJ1-6; the D gene is possibly TRBD1 (6 bases). This CDR3 contains 15 residues. V was shortened by 3 bases and J by 2 bases, with 8 bases between the two germline ends. Per the germline V gene, CDR1 is MGHDK and CDR2 is SYGVNS.

The rearrangement joins TRBV10-3 to TRBJ2-5, with 9 bases aligning to TRBD2. Per germline, CDR1 ENHRY and CDR2 SYGVKD. The CDR3 sequence is 14 residues long. The V and J ends lost 3 bases and 4 bases, in that order; junction bases with no gene match: 3. As DNA, the CDR3 is TGTGCCATCAGTGATGGGACTAGCACAGAGACCCAGTACTTC. Translation gives CAISDGTSTETQYF.

The gene calls are TRBV4-1 and TRBJ2-1, with 12 bases that match TRBD2. The V gene's germline CDR1 is MGHRA and CDR2 YSYEKL. The CDR3 spans 17 residues. V shed 6 bases and J 12 bases; nucleotides not matched to a gene: 18. In nucleotides, the CDR3 is TGCGCCAGCAGTCCTGGATCACTGACTAGCGGGGGTATTAGGCAGTTCTTC. Protein product: CASSPGSLTSGGIRQFF.

The CDR3 coding sequence is TGTGCCAGCAGCTTAGTCCCCGGCCGGGCTAGCGGTGGAGAGACCCAGTACTTC. Protein sequence: CASSLVPGRASGGETQYF. The chain is built from TRBV11-3 and TRBJ2-5; TRBD2 matches at 7 bases. V shed 1 base and J 4 bases; nucleotides not matched to a gene: 15. The CDR3 consists of 18 residues. Germline CDR1 SGHNT, CDR2 YENEEA. Combining the CDR3 with reference TRBV11-3 and TRBJ2-5 gives the whole variable domain EAGVVQSPRYKIIEKKQPVAFWCNPISGHNTLYWYLQNLGQGPELLIRYENEEAVDDSQLPKDRFSAERLKGVDSTLKIQPAELGDSAVYLCASSLVPGRASGGETQYFGPGTRLLVL.

The table lists this clonotype with a few counts. The chain combines TRBV5-1 with TRBJ2-3; TRBD2 agrees at 11 bases. CDR3 length: 16 amino acids. J lost 1 base, V lost 4 bases, and 5 bases had no gene match. CDR1 and CDR2 from the germline V gene are SGHRS and YFSETQ. The CDR3 region is CASSTRSGGGTDTQYF. The CDR3 DNA follows: TGCGCCAGCAGCACCCGTAGCGGGGGGGGCACAGATACGCAGTATTTT.

The V call is TRBV20-1, the J call TRBJ2-3; 8 nucleotides match TRBD2. This CDR3 has 14 residues. Germline assignment: CDR1 DFQATT and CDR2 SNEGSKA (reference sequence). V lost 3 bases to trimming and J lost 4 bases; unmatched junction nucleotides: 6. CDR3 residues: CSARPAGDSDTQYF. The DNA of the CDR3 is TGCAGTGCTAGGCCAGCGGGGGATTCAGATACGCAGTATTTT.

This clonotype came up a few times. The chain recombines TRBV3-1 with TRBJ2-2; D ambiguous. Germline lookup yields CDR1 LGHDT and CDR2 YNNKEL (reference sequence). The CDR3 length is 15 residues. V was pared by 3 bases and J by 1 base, with 9 bases between. For the CDR3, the DNA is TGTGCCAGCAGCCACTACCGGAAGAACACCGGGGAGCTGTTTTTT. The encoded protein is CASSHYRKNTGELFF.

Concerning this clonotype: Mismatch with germline at one junction end may stem from a read error. The rearrangement uses TRBV7-2 and TRBJ2-5, with D unclear. Per germline, CDR1 SGHTA and CDR2 FQGNSA. CDR3 size: 12 residues. The CDR3 loop reads CVSSLEASNQYF. The CDR3 region has the DNA TGTGTCAGCAGCTTAGAGGCGAGTAACCAGTACTTC.

This clonotype has only a few counts. The V gene is TRBV7-3, the J gene TRBJ2-2; 12 bases line up with TRBD2. Losses at the gene ends were 8 bases for V and 4 bases for J; bases not matched to a gene: 8. CDR3 length: 16 residues. Germline CDR1 SGHTA, CDR2 FQGTGA. CDR3 in amino acids: CASGLLTSGGTGELFF. CDR3 DNA sequence: TGTGCCAGCGGTCTCTTGACTAGCGGGGGCACCGGGGAGCTGTTTTTT.

This clonotype has just a few counts. Compared with germline, one end of the junction differs, possibly owing to a read error. The V and J genes are TRBV6-5 and TRBJ1-4, with 10 bases that match TRBD1. The CDR3 consists of 18 residues. CDR1 is MNHEY, CDR2 SVGAGI, per germline. The CDR3 sequence is CASSYSGQGKTTNEKLFF. The CDR3 DNA is TGTGCCAGCAGTTACTCGGGACAGGGGAAGACAACTAATGAAAAGCTGTTTTTT.

The chain is built from TRBV6-6 and TRBJ2-6; no clear D. The length of the CDR3 is 16 residues. Per the germline V gene, CDR1 is MNHNY and CDR2 is SVGAGI (reference sequence). V lost 6 bases and J lost 0, with 12 bases in between. The chain's CDR3 is CASRLPPSSGANVLTF. CDR3 coding DNA: TGTGCCAGCAGGCTCCCTCCCAGCTCTGGGGCCAACGTCCTGACTTTC.

Only a few counts were recorded for this clonotype. V gene TRBV7-6 combines with J gene TRBJ2-7; 16 positions match TRBD2. V shed 4 bases, J shed 3 bases, and the junction held 9 bases outside the gene matches. The CDR3 covers 18 residues. The germline gives CDR1 SGHVS, CDR2 FNYEAQ. Here the CDR3 reads CASSSSGTSGGALYEQYF. CDR3 in DNA: TGTGCCAGCAGCTCATCCGGGACTAGCGGGGGGGCCCTCTACGAGCAGTACTTC.

This clonotype was picked up a small number of times. This rearrangement joins TRBV11-2 to TRBJ2-7; possibly TRBD1 or TRBD2 for D (6 bases each). The CDR3 loop spans 16 amino acids. Germline CDR1 reads SGHAT; CDR2 reads FQNNGV. Trimming stripped 1 base from V and 2 bases from J, with 15 bases between. This CDR3 reads CASSLGRGSITYEQYF. The CDR3 DNA is TGTGCCAGCAGCTTAGGGAGGGGGTCCATAACCTACGAGCAGTACTTC. Using reference TRBV11-2 and TRBJ2-7 for the parts outside the CDR3, the full variable domain is EAGVAQSPRYKIIEKRQSVAFWCNPISGHATLYWYQQILGQGPKLLIQFQNNGVVDDSQLPKDRFSAERLKGVDSTLKIQPAKLEDSAVYLCASSLGRGSITYEQYFGPGTRLTVT.

There are a few counts of this clonotype. CDR3 sequence: CASSLSHEQYF. In DNA, the CDR3 is TGTGCCAGCAGCTTAAGCCACGAGCAGTACTTC. The V gene is TRBV11-2, the J gene TRBJ2-7; no clear D gene. Germline V gives CDR1 SGHAT, CDR2 FQNNGV. V was clipped by 2 bases and J by 5 bases, with 4 bases between them. The CDR3 runs 11 residues.

The table lists this clonotype with a few counts. The gene calls are TRBV20-1 and TRBJ2-4; 9 bases map to TRBD1. Germline V gene data show CDR1 as DFQATT and CDR2 as SNEGSKA (reference sequence). J lost 2 bases, V lost 4 bases, and 6 bases had no gene match. This CDR3 contains 15 residues. CDR3 coding DNA: TGCAGTGCTATCGGGGGACAGGGCACCAAAAACATTCAGTACTTC. Its translation: CSAIGGQGTKNIQYF.

This rearrangement joins TRBV7-2 to TRBJ2-5, with 7 bases matching TRBD2. Trimming took 6 bases from V and 5 from J; bases not matched to a gene: 9. Germline values: CDR1 SGHTA, CDR2 FQGNSA. The CDR3 runs to 14 residues. CDR3 nucleotides: TGTGCCAGCAGATGCACCGGGACTAAGGAGACCCAGTACTTC. It translates to CASRCTGTKETQYF.

The V call is TRBV28, the J call TRBJ2-3, with a possible D match to TRBD1 (5 bases). This CDR3 spans 17 amino acids. V gave up 4 bases and J gave up 2 bases, with 19 bases separating them. Looked up from germline, CDR1 is MDHEN and CDR2 is SYDVKM. In DNA, the CDR3 is TGTGCCAGCAGTTGGAGAAGGACACTCGGAATCACAGATACGCAGTATTTT. It is translated as CASSWRRTLGITDTQYF. The full variable domain, rest sourced from reference TRBV28 and TRBJ2-3, is DVKVTQSSRYLVKRTGEKVFLECVQDMDHENMFWYRQDPGLGLRLIYFSYDVKMKEKGDIPEGYSVSREKKERFSLILESASTNQTSMYLCASSWRRTLGITDTQYFGPGTRLTVL.

This chain links TRBV4-1 with TRBJ1-6, with D perhaps TRBD1 (6 bases). The germline V and J ends were trimmed by 2 bases and 10 bases, with 15 bases remaining between them. This CDR3 spans 15 amino acids. The germline CDR1 and CDR2 sequences are MGHRA and YSYEKL. The CDR3 reads CASSQISSGVSPLHF. The CDR3 DNA reads TGCGCCAGCAGCCAAATTTCTTCAGGGGTCTCACCCCTCCACTTT.